Listed below are T cell receptor beta chains from one sample, sequenced in a study of blood T cells in healthy people across ages. TCRdb recomputed calls from the 5' RACE reads with MiXCR, one row per CDR3 protein. The table records fewer than 1.5 million distinct CDR3 sequences, around two fifths of them present only once. Material for sequencing was blood. These receptors were collected from a woman aged 18-29 years in good health. Each CDR3 is given with its conserved first and last residue. The D gene is left open where the match is weak. Not every row has a clone size; where given, it reads once, few, many or a size class.

d_call j_call clone_size v_call cdr3_aa cdr3_nt
NA TRBJ2-7 NA TRBV6-2/TRBV6-3 CASSYGARQQNYEQYF TGTGCCAGCAGTTACGGGGCCCGACAGCAGAACTACGAGCAGTACTTC
TRBD2 TRBJ2-7 many TRBV4-1 CASSQDSVSGTYEQYF TGCGCCAGCAGCCAAGATTCGGTTAGCGGGACCTACGAGCAGTACTTC
NA TRBJ1-5 NA TRBV6-5 CATTRAPDGNQPQHF TGTGCCACAACCCGGGCCCCCGATGGCAATCAGCCCCAGCATTTT
TRBD2 TRBJ2-1 NA TRBV12-3/TRBV12-4 CASSFVTSGSNEQFF TGTGCCAGCAGTTTCGTGACTAGCGGGAGCAATGAGCAGTTCTTC
NA TRBJ2-5 few TRBV29-1 CSANRGGPETQYF TGCAGCGCAAACCGCGGGGGCCCAGAGACCCAGTACTTC
TRBD2 TRBJ2-3 few TRBV20-1 CSASLGPSGGTQYF TGCAGTGCTAGTTTAGGGCCTAGCGGGGGTACGCAGTATTTT
NA TRBJ2-5 NA TRBV7-9 CASSLGNTGSWETQYF TGTGCCAGCAGCTTGGGGAATACAGGGTCGTGGGAGACCCAGTACTTC
NA TRBJ2-1 NA TRBV20-1 CSAPGILLAESSYNEQFF TGCAGTGCTCCGGGGATCTTATTAGCGGAGAGCTCCTACAATGAGCAGTTCTTC
NA TRBJ1-2 few TRBV5-1 CASSAPAGAGYTF TGCGCCAGCAGCGCCCCGGCGGGGGCTGGCTACACCTTC
TRBD2 TRBJ2-3 few TRBV28 CASSPVAGGYTDTQYF TGTGCCAGCAGTCCTGTAGCGGGGGGCTACACAGATACGCAGTATTTT
TRBD1 TRBJ1-3 NA TRBV14 CASSPWTGSFSGNTIYF TGTGCCAGCAGCCCCTGGACAGGGTCGTTCTCTGGAAACACCATATATTTT
TRBD1 TRBJ1-5 NA TRBV6-5 CASSDRGQPQHF TGTGCCAGCAGTGACAGGGGGCAGCCCCAGCATTTT
NA TRBJ2-5 NA TRBV29-1 CSVSTWGSGETQYF TGCAGCGTCTCAACCTGGGGGTCTGGGGAGACCCAGTACTTC